What follows is one T cell receptor beta chain and its context. Per the study methods: By means of reference gene primer amplification, nucleated cell counts were estimated. Repertoires were generated with immunoSEQ multiplex PCR, while TCRdb's copy carries only in-frame clones and drops some. V and J calls plus clone size are reproduced from that table; the DNA served to infer D and trimming. The profile shows around 130,000 clones, more than 70% of them singletons. These data belong to a study of blood T cell repertoires in COVID-19. Whole-study context: Collection of acute and convalescent COVID-19 samples took place in the United States, Italy and Spain. Sources were T cells, B-cell-depleted T cells, or PBMCs; the material itself was cDNA or gDNA.

This TCR was sampled from a man aged 65 to 79 with acute or convalescent COVID-19. The sequenced material came from peripheral blood.

CDR3 DNA sequence: TGTGCCACCAGCAGACGATCGACAGGGCGGTACCAAGAGACCCAGTACTTC. Translation: CATSRRSTGRYQETQYF. This sequence joins TRBV15 and TRBJ2-5; 7 bases agree with TRBD1. Unmatched junction bases numbered 9, after V lost 2 bases and J lost 0 bases. The CDR3 loop spans 17 amino acids. Germline CDR1 LNHNV, CDR2 YYDKDF (reference sequence).